The 16 T cell receptor beta chains presented below share a single source sample, sequenced in a study of radiation and T cells in renal cell carcinoma. Stated treatment: treatment-naive control, cytoreductive nephrectomy. The assay was immunoSEQ multiplex PCR, and TCRdb's table has in-frame clones only and misses some. The sample shows approximately 21,000 clones, 45% to 55% of them seen only once. The starting material was tumor tissue, obtained from a patient whose treatment was nephrectomy without radiotherapy. These receptors all come from a human donor with renal cell carcinoma.

In its sample, this clone is medium-sized. The chain has TRBV19 and TRBJ1-6; D remains ambiguous. V was pared by 3 bases and J by 4 bases, with 16 bases between. From germline, CDR1 is LNHDA and CDR2 SQIVND (reference sequence). This CDR3 is 17 amino acids long. The chain's CDR3 is CASSIRGGNQYNSPLHF. The CDR3 DNA reads TGTGCCAGTAGTATCCGGGGAGGGAACCAATATAATTCACCCCTCCACTTT.

The chain joins TRBV6-5 to TRBJ2-7, with a tentative D call TRBD2 (5 bases). This CDR3 region has 13 residues. V shed 2 bases and J shed 4 bases, with 9 bases lying between them. Germline V CDR1 and CDR2: MNHEY, SVGAGI. CDR3 bases: TGTGCCAGCAGTTACGGTGGACTTTACGAGCAGTACTTC. The encoded protein is CASSYGGLYEQYF.

This chain uses TRBV7-9 with TRBJ1-1; 8 bases agree with TRBD1. The V segment lost 4 bases and the J segment 13 bases; nucleotides outside the gene matches: 20. Germline loops: CDR1 SEHNR, CDR2 FQNEAQ (reference sequence). This CDR3 is 16 amino acids long. The chain's CDR3 is CASSSYGSRQGLEDFF. The CDR3 bases are TGTGCCAGCAGCTCTTACGGTTCGCGACAGGGGTTGGAGGATTTCTTT.

This clone is labeled medium-sized. V and J are TRBV7-2 and TRBJ1-2, with 7 positions matching TRBD1. Germline assignment: CDR1 SGHTA and CDR2 FQGNSA. The CDR3 totals 12 residues. V shed 9 bases and J 4 bases; nucleotides not matched to a gene: 5. CDR3 region: CASAGGSYGYTF. The CDR3 nucleotides are TGTGCCAGTGCAGGGGGGAGCTATGGCTACACCTTC.

The V and J genes are TRBV9 and TRBJ1-2, with unresolved D. This CDR3 is 16 amino acids long. The ends were cut back, 0 bases at V and 0 bases at J, with 12 bases in the middle. Germline V lookup: CDR1 SGDLS, CDR2 YYNGEE. CDR3 sequence: CASSVAKEPANYGYTF. The CDR3, as DNA: TGTGCCAGCAGCGTAGCTAAGGAACCCGCTAACTATGGCTACACCTTC.

This chain links TRBV9 with TRBJ1-6, with no clear D. V was pared by 0 bases and J by 6 bases, with 10 bases between. The CDR3 covers 15 residues. CDR1 SGDLS and CDR2 YYNGEE come from the germline V gene. The CDR3 spells CASSVAPSPNSPLHF. CDR3 coding DNA: TGTGCCAGCAGCGTAGCTCCCAGCCCTAATTCACCCCTCCACTTT.

A remark on this clone: At one of its ends the junction is not consistent with the germline gene, which may arise from a read error. The gene calls are TRBV5-5 and TRBJ1-2; D may be TRBD1 (6 bases). This CDR3 contains 13 residues. From germline, CDR1 is SGHKS and CDR2 YYEKEE (reference sequence). CDR3 amino acids: CASTLGGSGGYTF. CDR3 DNA sequence: TGTGCCAGCACCTTGGGGGGCTCTGGTGGCTACACCTTC.

The J gene is TRBJ1-2, the V gene TRBV7-2; possible D gene TRBD1, 5 bases. This CDR3 spans 11 amino acids. V was pared by 2 bases and J by 7 bases, with 5 bases between. The germline CDR1 and CDR2 sequences are SGHTA and FQGNSA. CDR3 region: CASSLQGGYTF. CDR3 DNA sequence: TGTGCCAGCAGCTTACAGGGTGGCTACACCTTC. Full variable domain (remainder filled in from reference TRBV7-2 and TRBJ1-2): GAGVSQSPSNKVTEKGKDVELRCDPISGHTALYWYRQSLGQGLEFLIYFQGNSAPDKSGLPSDRFSAERTGGSVSTLTIQRTQQEDSAVYLCASSLQGGYTFGSGTRLTVV.

This chain connects TRBV19 to TRBJ2-7, with unresolved D. Germline V lookup: CDR1 LNHDA, CDR2 SQIVND (reference sequence). Trimming left V 4 bases short and J 4 bases short, with 8 bases between. This CDR3 is built from 12 residues. CDR3: CASSTPPYEQYF. The CDR3 DNA is TGTGCCAGTAGTACCCCTCCATACGAGCAGTACTTC.

The genes are TRBV30 and TRBJ1-4; no reliable D call. This CDR3 has 13 residues. The V and J ends lost 1 base and 5 bases respectively, with 8 bases between them. Germline CDR1 is GTSNPN and CDR2 is SVGIG (reference sequence). CDR3 residues: CAWSGILNEKLFF. The DNA for the CDR3 is TGTGCCTGGAGTGGGATCCTCAATGAAAAACTGTTTTTT.

The rearrangement links TRBV30 to TRBJ2-2, with D unclear. The ends were cut back, 8 bases at V and 0 bases at J, with 10 bases in the middle. The CDR3 has 13 amino acids. Germline V CDR1 and CDR2: GTSNPN, SVGIG (reference sequence). CDR3 amino acids: CASKKTNTGELFF. The CDR3 nucleotides read TGTGCCAGTAAAAAGACGAACACCGGGGAGCTGTTTTTT. Drawing the rest from reference TRBV30 and TRBJ2-2, the complete variable domain is SQTIHQWPATLVQPVGSPLSLECTVEGTSNPNLYWYRQAAGRGLQLLFYSVGIGQISSEVPQNLSASRPQDRQFILSSKKLLLSDSGFYLCASKKTNTGELFFGEGSRLTVL.

The chain employs TRBV2 and TRBJ2-4; D possibly matches TRBD1 or TRBD2 (6 bases each). Germline V gene lookup returns CDR1 SNHLY and CDR2 FYNNEI. The CDR3 runs 14 residues. Trimming took off 4 bases at V and 8 bases at J, with 15 bases between the two ends. The CDR3 DNA reads TGTGCCAGCAGTGTAAGGGGGGCAGGTGACATTCAGTACTTC. This codes for CASSVRGAGDIQYF.

The rearrangement links TRBV2 to TRBJ1-5; D perhaps matches TRBD1 (5 bases). The CDR3 is 17 residues long. Germline V lookup: CDR1 SNHLY, CDR2 FYNNEI. The V and J ends lost 1 base and 5 bases respectively, with 18 bases between them. This CDR3 is CASSEEIGAQADQPQHF. The CDR3 bases are TGTGCCAGCAGTGAAGAAATCGGGGCGCAGGCGGATCAGCCCCAGCATTTT.

The chain recombines TRBV6-5 with TRBJ2-7, with TRBD1 as a possible D gene (6 bases). Trimming took off 4 bases at V and 4 bases at J, with 14 bases between the two ends. This CDR3 contains 14 residues. Germline V gene lookup returns CDR1 MNHEY and CDR2 SVGAGI. DNA for the CDR3: TGTGCCAGCAGTTTCCTGACAGGATGGTACGAGCAGTACTTC. Residues: CASSFLTGWYEQYF.

This clone was detected only a few times. V and J are TRBV5-8 and TRBJ1-1, with D possibly being TRBD1 (5 bases). CDR1 is SGHTS, CDR2 YDEGEE, per germline. V was trimmed by 4 bases and J by 4 bases, leaving 17 bases between them. CDR3 length equals 15 residues. DNA of the CDR3: TGTGCCAGCAGCGGACGGGGCCTGGGGGGCACTGAAGCTTTCTTT. Encoded protein: CASSGRGLGGTEAFF.

The chain carries TRBV6-1 and TRBJ1-1; the D is unclear. Trimming stripped 0 bases from V and 7 bases from J, with 12 bases between. Germline CDR1 and CDR2: MNHNS and SASEGT. The CDR3 contains 14 residues. The CDR3 nucleotides are TGTGCCAGCAGTGAAGCGCTGAGTGGCCTTGAAGCTTTCTTT. The encoded protein is CASSEALSGLEAFF.